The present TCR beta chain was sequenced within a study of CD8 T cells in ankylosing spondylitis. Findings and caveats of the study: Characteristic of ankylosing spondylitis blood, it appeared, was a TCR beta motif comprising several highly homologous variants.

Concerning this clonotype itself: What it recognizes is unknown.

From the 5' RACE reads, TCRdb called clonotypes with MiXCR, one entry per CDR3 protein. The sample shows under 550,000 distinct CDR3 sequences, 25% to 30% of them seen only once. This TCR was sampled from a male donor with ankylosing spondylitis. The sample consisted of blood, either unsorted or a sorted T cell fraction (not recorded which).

The CDR3 DNA reads as TGTGCCAGCAGTTACCATGCGGAACTGTTTTTT. It codes for CASSYHAELFF. This chain uses TRBV6-6 with TRBJ1-4; D unclear. The germline gives CDR1 MNHNY, CDR2 SVGAGI (reference sequence). The CDR3 contains 11 residues. Trimming stripped 2 bases from V and 12 bases from J, with 7 bases between.